The source of this TCR beta chain is a study of blood T cell repertoires in COVID-19. There are 15 residues in the CDR3. Unmatched junction bases numbered 7, after V lost 3 bases and J lost 3 bases. Germline values: CDR1 SEHNR, CDR2 FQNEAQ (reference sequence). Produced via immunoSEQ multiplex PCR; TCRdb's table is partial and in-frame only. The sample lists 250,000 to 350,000 clones; 90% were seen once. The TCR originated in a woman aged 18-35 years with acute COVID-19. The chain combines TRBV7-9 with TRBJ2-7; TRBD2 matches 8 bases. The material sequenced was PBMCs or T cells enriched from blood (not recorded which). CDR3 nucleotide sequence: TGTGCCAGCAGCTTGGAACTAGCGGCTTTCTACGAGCAGTACTTC. It encodes CASSLELAAFYEQYF.